Reported below is one T cell receptor (beta chain). Its antigen is undetermined. CDR3 size: 14 residues. Germline-derived CDR1 and CDR2 are MNHEY and SMNVEV (reference sequence). The trim removed 3 bases at V and 4 bases at J, leaving 4 bases unmatched. These data belong to a study of cytomegalovirus exposure and HLA in healthy donors. On the study more broadly: A preliminary data release comprised roughly 80 million unique TCRs obtained from HLA-typed donors. Study observations and caveats: CMV antigen specificity was confirmed in vitro for three CMV-associated chains. Available immune exposure information covered CMV serostatus only. Most TCR sequences were seen very rarely across donors, but some public TCRs occurred in many.

PCR primers comprised 60 Vbeta and 13 Jbeta primers. TCRdb keeps only in-frame clones here, not all; method: immunoSEQ multiplex PCR. The sample contains 90,000 to 120,000 clones, about 59% of which appear only once. Material for sequencing was PBMCs. This TCR came from a man younger than 45 in good health and CMV-seropositive. The V and J genes are TRBV27 and TRBJ1-2; 8 nucleotides match TRBD1. CDR3 in amino acids: CASSLSGTGYGYTF. For the CDR3, the DNA is TGTGCCAGCAGTTTGTCCGGGACAGGCTATGGCTACACCTTC.